The 22 T cell receptor beta chains below were found in one sample sequenced in a study of T cell responses to AZD1222 COVID-19 vaccine. Assay: immunoSEQ multiplex PCR; the TCRdb copy retains only in-frame clones and omits some. The data hold about 140,000 clones, with 90% observed a single time. The sample here was peripheral blood, taken on day 0 of AZD1222 vaccination. These receptors all stem from an adult in good health.

The chain has TRBV7-8 and TRBJ2-7, with D maybe TRBD1 (7 bases). Looked up from germline, CDR1 is SGHVS and CDR2 is FQNEAQ. The CDR3 is made up of 16 amino acids. Trimming took 1 base from V and 1 from J, leaving 14 bases between them. The CDR3 protein is CASSLGRGRGSYEQYF. The CDR3 DNA reads TGTGCCAGCAGCTTAGGGAGGGGGCGAGGTTCCTACGAGCAGTACTTC.

Here the CDR3 reads CASRSTDTQYF. The CDR3 bases are TGCGCCAGCAGAAGCACAGATACGCAGTATTTT. The chain has TRBV5-1 and TRBJ2-3; D is uncertain. The germline gives CDR1 SGHRS, CDR2 YFSETQ. The germline V and J ends were trimmed by 5 bases and 0 bases, with 1 base remaining between them. The CDR3 has 11 amino acids.

The chain employs TRBV4-3 and TRBJ1-5; D call uncertain. The CDR3 totals 14 residues. The V gene lost 2 bases and the J gene lost 6 bases, with 11 bases spanning the gap. Germline V gene sequence: CDR1 LGHNA, CDR2 YSLEER. The CDR3 loop reads CASSQYSGGQPQHF. Written as DNA, the CDR3 is TGCGCCAGCAGCCAATACTCGGGCGGTCAGCCCCAGCATTTT.

The rearrangement uses TRBV7-2 and TRBJ2-5; 7 positions match TRBD1. V lost 4 bases to trimming and J lost 4 bases; unmatched junction nucleotides: 3. The CDR3 has 13 residues. Germline V gives CDR1 SGHTA, CDR2 FQGNSA. CDR3 nucleotides: TGTGCCAGCAGCTCTTACAGGGGAGAGACCCAGTACTTC. Its protein product is CASSSYRGETQYF.

This chain connects TRBV10-1 to TRBJ2-1, with 16 bases that match TRBD2. Germline trimming cut 0 bases from V and 5 bases from J; bases unmatched to any gene: 7. The CDR3 runs 19 residues. Looked up from germline, CDR1 is WNHNN and CDR2 is SYGVQD (reference sequence). In nucleotides, the CDR3 is TGCGCCAGCAGTGAGTCGGGACTAGCGGGAGGGCCTAAGCACAATGAGCAGTTCTTC. Translation gives CASSESGLAGGPKHNEQFF.

V and J are TRBV19 and TRBJ2-5; TRBD1 agrees at 9 bases. The V segment lost 5 bases and the J segment 0 bases; nucleotides outside the gene matches: 4. The germline CDR1 and CDR2 sequences are LNHDA and SQIVND (reference sequence). The CDR3 loop spans 15 amino acids. The CDR3 DNA reads as TGTGCCAGTAGTCCCCGGGACAGGGACCAAGAGACCCAGTACTTC. It encodes CASSPRDRDQETQYF.

The rearrangement joins TRBV29-1 to TRBJ2-1, with 9 nucleotides matching TRBD2. Germline V gene data show CDR1 as SQVTM and CDR2 as ANQGSEA. V lost 3 bases to trimming and J lost 8 bases; unmatched junction nucleotides: 11. This CDR3 has 15 amino acids. CDR3: CSVEEWAGGPHEQFF. CDR3 sequence (DNA): TGCAGCGTTGAGGAGTGGGCGGGAGGGCCCCATGAGCAGTTCTTC.

This clone has just one count. The genes are TRBV24-1 and TRBJ2-2; D is unresolved. CDR1 is KGHDR, CDR2 SFDVKD, per germline. Trimming removed 5 bases from V and 6 bases from J, with 9 bases in between. This CDR3 comprises 13 residues. CDR3 loop: CATSGRWAGELFF. CDR3 in DNA: TGTGCCACCAGTGGCAGGTGGGCCGGGGAGCTGTTTTTT.

The chain links TRBV3-1 (or the pseudogene TRBV3-2) to TRBJ2-2; no definite D call. The CDR3 runs to 11 residues. The germline gives CDR1 LGHDT, CDR2 YNNKEL (reference sequence). With 2 bases removed from V and 8 bases from J, the gap between germline ends came to 3 bases. The CDR3 protein is CASSQSGELFF. The CDR3 region has the DNA TGTGCCAGCAGCCAATCTGGGGAGCTGTTTTTT.

The V gene is TRBV7-9, the J gene TRBJ2-3; 15 bases map to TRBD2. The CDR3 loop spans 15 amino acids. Germline V gene lookup returns CDR1 SEHNR and CDR2 FQNEAQ (reference sequence). Germline trimming cut 6 bases from V and 3 bases from J; bases unmatched to any gene: 1. The DNA of the CDR3 is TGTGCCAGCAGGGGGACTAGCGGGAGGACAGATACGCAGTATTTT. Protein product: CASRGTSGRTDTQYF.

The rearrangement links TRBV11-2 to TRBJ2-2, with D uncertain. The germline V gene has CDR1 SGHAT and CDR2 FQNNGV. The CDR3 totals 15 residues. V lost 4 bases and J 5 bases, leaving 14 bases between the germline ends. CDR3 residues: CASSWGSQGTGELFF. The CDR3 DNA follows: TGTGCCAGCAGCTGGGGATCCCAAGGGACCGGGGAGCTGTTTTTT.

The genes are TRBV5-5 and TRBJ2-1; perhaps TRBD1 as D (5 bases). Germline V CDR1 and CDR2: SGHKS, YYEKEE (reference sequence). V was pared by 4 bases and J by 0 bases, with 11 bases between. The CDR3 is 15 amino acids. This chain's CDR3 is CASSADSGSYNEQFF. DNA for the CDR3: TGTGCCAGCAGCGCTGACAGTGGCTCCTACAATGAGCAGTTCTTC.

The CDR3 DNA reads TGCGCCAGCAGCTTGGAGCAAGCCGGAAACACCATATATTTT. This encodes CASSLEQAGNTIYF. The chain carries TRBV5-1 and TRBJ1-3; D unclear. This CDR3 has 14 amino acids. CDR1 SGHRS and CDR2 YFSETQ come from the germline V gene. V lost 0 bases and J 4 bases, leaving 8 bases between the germline ends.

The chain uses TRBV19 and TRBJ2-5; D might be TRBD1 (6 bases). The length of the CDR3 is 15 residues. CDR1 is LNHDA, CDR2 SQIVND, per germline (reference sequence). Between the trimmed V and J ends, which lost 0 bases and 5 bases, there was a span of 13 bases. The CDR3 DNA sequence: TGTGCCAGTAGTATAGACAACAGGGAATGGGAGACCCAGTACTTC. Encoded protein: CASSIDNREWETQYF.

This chain connects TRBV7-6 to TRBJ1-3; unclear D gene. The CDR3 extends over 14 amino acids. V was clipped by 3 bases and J by 0 bases, with 6 bases between them. The germline V gene has CDR1 SGHVS and CDR2 FNYEAQ. The CDR3 DNA reads TGTGCCAGCAGCTTGGCTCCCTCTGGAAACACCATATATTTT. Encoded protein: CASSLAPSGNTIYF.

Comments on this clone: Other DNA sequences from this sample encode an identical CDR3 as well. V and J are TRBV12-3 or TRBV12-4 and TRBJ1-2; D not certain. V shed 1 base and J shed 2 bases, with 5 bases lying between them. The CDR3 contains 13 residues. This CDR3 is CASSLGQNYGYTF. The CDR3 DNA reads TGTGCCAGCAGTTTAGGCCAGAACTATGGCTACACCTTC.

The chain is built from TRBV28 and TRBJ1-2, with 12 positions matching TRBD1. This CDR3 region has 15 residues. Trimming removed 1 base from V and 8 bases from J; junction bases left unmatched: 5. CDR1 and CDR2 (germline): MDHEN, SYDVKM. The CDR3 DNA sequence: TGTGCCAGCAGTTTATTATCCGGGACAGGGGGCGGCTACACCTTC. This gives the protein CASSLLSGTGGGYTF.

The gene calls are TRBV20-1 and TRBJ1-5; D not resolved. With 3 bases removed from V and 0 bases from J, the gap between germline ends came to 6 bases. Per germline, CDR1 DFQATT and CDR2 SNEGSKA (reference sequence). The CDR3 loop spans 13 amino acids. This chain's CDR3 is CSASWYSNQPQHF. In DNA form, the CDR3 reads TGCAGTGCTAGTTGGTATAGCAATCAGCCCCAGCATTTT.

The chain joins TRBV27 to TRBJ1-5; D perhaps matches TRBD1 (5 bases). V was shortened by 5 bases and J by 0 bases, with 11 bases between the two germline ends. Per germline, CDR1 MNHEY and CDR2 SMNVEV (reference sequence). The CDR3 is 15 amino acids. Here the CDR3 DNA reads TGTGCCAGCAGTGAAGCAGGGAATAGCAATCAGCCCCAGCATTTT. Its translation: CASSEAGNSNQPQHF.

The chain carries TRBV28 and TRBJ2-1; D remains ambiguous. CDR1 MDHEN and CDR2 SYDVKM come from the germline V gene. Trimming removed 10 bases from V and 8 bases from J, with 3 bases in between. The CDR3 is made up of 8 amino acids. CDR3 in amino acids: CAIDEQFF. CDR3 DNA: TGTGCCATAGATGAGCAGTTCTTC.

This clone was observed a single time. This rearrangement joins TRBV7-8 to TRBJ2-1; D possibly matches TRBD1 or TRBD2 (7 bases each). CDR1 and CDR2 from the germline V gene are SGHVS and FQNEAQ. The V end lost 2 bases, the J end lost 7 bases, and 18 bases lay between the germline ends. The CDR3 loop spans 16 amino acids. The CDR3 coding sequence is TGTGCCAGCAGCTTACCCCAGGGGGGGGTTGAAAATGAGCAGTTCTTC. It codes for CASSLPQGGVENEQFF.

The chain uses TRBV6-1 and TRBJ1-1, with D possibly TRBD1 on 6 matching bases. The CDR3 has 17 amino acids. The germline gives CDR1 MNHNS, CDR2 SASEGT. V was shortened by 4 bases and J by 3 bases, with 21 bases between the two germline ends. The CDR3 DNA sequence: TGTGCCAGCAGTGCGACCCTACCGGGACAAGGATACACTGAAGCTTTCTTT. It codes for CASSATLPGQGYTEAFF.